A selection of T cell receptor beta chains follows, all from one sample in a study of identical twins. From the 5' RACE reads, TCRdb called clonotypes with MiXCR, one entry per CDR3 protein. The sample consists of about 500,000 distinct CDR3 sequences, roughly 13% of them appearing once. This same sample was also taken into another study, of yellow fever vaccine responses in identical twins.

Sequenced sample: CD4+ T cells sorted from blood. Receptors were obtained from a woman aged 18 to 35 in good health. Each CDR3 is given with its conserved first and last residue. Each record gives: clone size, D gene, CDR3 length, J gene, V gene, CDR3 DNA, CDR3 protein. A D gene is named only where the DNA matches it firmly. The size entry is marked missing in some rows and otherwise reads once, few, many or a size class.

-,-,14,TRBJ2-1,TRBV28,TGTGCCAGCAGTTTAGGGAACAGATACGGTGAGCAGTTCTTC,CASSLGNRYGEQFF
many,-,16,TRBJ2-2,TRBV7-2,TGTGCCAGCAGCTTAGATGGAGGGAGGTCAGCCGGGGAGCTGTTTTTT,CASSLDGGRSAGELFF
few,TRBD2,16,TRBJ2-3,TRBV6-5,TGTGCCAGCAGTTACTCGACTCACGGGGGGGCAGATACGCAGTATTTT,CASSYSTHGGADTQYF
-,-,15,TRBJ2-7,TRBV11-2,TGTGCCAGCAGCATCCGGGACGGGGTGCCGGGCGAGCAGTACTTC,CASSIRDGVPGEQYF
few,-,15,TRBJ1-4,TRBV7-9,TGTGCCAGCAGCTTAGCGGTAGGCCGGTCGAGGAAACTGTTTTTT,CASSLAVGRSRKLFF
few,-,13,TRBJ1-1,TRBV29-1,TGCAGCGTAAGTGGGGCTCTAAACACTGAAGCTTTCTTT,CSVSGALNTEAFF
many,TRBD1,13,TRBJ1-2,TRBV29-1,TGCAGCGCTCCGACAGGGGCAAACTATGGCTACACCTTC,CSAPTGANYGYTF
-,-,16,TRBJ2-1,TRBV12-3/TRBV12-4,TGTGCCAGCAGTTCCAGCCACCCCGTACCGGGGAATGAGCAGTTCTTC,CASSSSHPVPGNEQFF
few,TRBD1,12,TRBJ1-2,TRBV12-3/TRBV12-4,TGTGCCAGCACGGACAGGGGCTTTGGCTACACCTTC,CASTDRGFGYTF
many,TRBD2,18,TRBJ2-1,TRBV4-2,TGTGCCAGCAGCCAAGATCCCTCGGGACTAGCGGGGGACAATGAGCAGTTCTTC,CASSQDPSGLAGDNEQFF
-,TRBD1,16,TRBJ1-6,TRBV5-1,TGCGCCAGCAGCTTGGCAGGGACAGGGGGACTAGCGACCCTCCACTTT,CASSLAGTGGLATLHF
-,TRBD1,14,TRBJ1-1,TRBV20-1,TGCAGTGCTGCCCGGGGACAGGCGAACACTGAAGCTTTCTTT,CSAARGQANTEAFF
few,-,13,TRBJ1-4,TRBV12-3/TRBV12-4,TGTGCCAGCAGTTGGGGGATCGGGGAAAAACTGTTTTTT,CASSWGIGEKLFF
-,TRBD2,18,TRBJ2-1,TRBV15,TGTGCCACCAGCAGATATACAGGGACTAGCGGAACCTACAATGAGCAGTTCTTC,CATSRYTGTSGTYNEQFF
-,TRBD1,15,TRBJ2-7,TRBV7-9,TGTGCCAGCAGCTCCCTTCGGGACAGGCCCTACGAGCAGTACTTC,CASSSLRDRPYEQYF
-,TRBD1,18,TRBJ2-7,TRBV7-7,TGTGCTAGCAGTTGGGACAGGAGGGGCCCCCGGAACTCCTACGAGCAGTACTTC,CASSWDRRGPRNSYEQYF
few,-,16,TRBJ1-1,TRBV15,TGTGCCACCAGCAGAGATCTTGGGGGAAGGGGCACTGAAGCTTTCTTT,CATSRDLGGRGTEAFF
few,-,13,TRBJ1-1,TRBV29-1,TGCAGCGTTGATTCTTACATGAACACTGAAGCTTTCTTT,CSVDSYMNTEAFF
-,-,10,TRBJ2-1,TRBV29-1,TGCAGCGCATGGGACAATGAGCAGTTCTTC,CSAWDNEQFF
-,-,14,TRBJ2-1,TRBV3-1,TGTGCCAGCAGCCAAGAGATAAGGGCCAATGAGCAGTTCTTC,CASSQEIRANEQFF
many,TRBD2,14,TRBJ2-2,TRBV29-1,TGCAGCGTTGGACTAGCGGAGAACACCGGGGAGCTGTTTTTT,CSVGLAENTGELFF
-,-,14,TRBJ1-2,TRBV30,TGTGCCTGGAACAAGAGGGGGGGAGGCTATGGCTACACCTTC,CAWNKRGGGYGYTF
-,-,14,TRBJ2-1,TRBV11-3,TGTGCCAGCAGCTTGGGCCCGGGAGCGGATGAGCAGTTCTTC,CASSLGPGADEQFF
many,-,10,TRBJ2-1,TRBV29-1,TGCAGCGGGGGGAACAATGAGCAGTTCTTC,CSGGNNEQFF
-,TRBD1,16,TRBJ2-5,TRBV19,TGTGCCAGTAGTATTCCCTCCGGGACAGGGGTGGAGACCCAGTACTTC,CASSIPSGTGVETQYF
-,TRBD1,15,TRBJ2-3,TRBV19,TGTGCCAGTAGTGCAGGACAGGATTGGTCAGATACGCAGTATTTT,CASSAGQDWSDTQYF
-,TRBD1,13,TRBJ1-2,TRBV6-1,TGTGCCAACAGGGGCGGCGGGGTATATGGCTACACCTTC,CANRGGGVYGYTF
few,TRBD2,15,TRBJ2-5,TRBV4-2,TGTGCCAGCAGCCAAGAAGGACTAGCGGGAGAGACCCAGTACTTC,CASSQEGLAGETQYF
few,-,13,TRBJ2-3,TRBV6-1,TGTGCCAGCGCCCAGGTGTACACAGATACGCAGTATTTT,CASAQVYTDTQYF
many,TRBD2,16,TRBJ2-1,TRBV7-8,TGTGCCAGCAGCTTAGCAGCGGGAGGTAACTACAATGAGCAGTTCTTC,CASSLAAGGNYNEQFF
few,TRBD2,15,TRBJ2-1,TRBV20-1,TGCAGTGGTTCTTCTAGCGGACGTCCAGGGAATGAGCAGTTCTTC,CSGSSSGRPGNEQFF
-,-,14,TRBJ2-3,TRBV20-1,TGCAGTGCTGGCAGGGCTCCAAGCACAGATACGCAGTATTTT,CSAGRAPSTDTQYF
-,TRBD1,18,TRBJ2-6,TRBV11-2,TGTGCCAGCAGCTCCACCGGGACAGGGTTTTCTGGGGCCAACGTCCTGACTTTC,CASSSTGTGFSGANVLTF
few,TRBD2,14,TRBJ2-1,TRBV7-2,TGTGCCAGCAGCTTAGATAGCGGGGGGGCTGAGCAGTTCTTC,CASSLDSGGAEQFF
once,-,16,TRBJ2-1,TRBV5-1,TGCGCCAGCAGCTTGGTTTCAACAGGGAGAGGTGAGGAGCAGTTCTTC,CASSLVSTGRGEEQFF
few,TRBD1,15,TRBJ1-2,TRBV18,TGTGCCAGCTCACCACCAAGACAGGGTGGATATGGCTACACCTTC,CASSPPRQGGYGYTF
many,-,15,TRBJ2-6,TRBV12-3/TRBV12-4,TGTGCCAGCAGCCCGTGGGATCCTGGGGCCAACGTCCTGACTTTC,CASSPWDPGANVLTF
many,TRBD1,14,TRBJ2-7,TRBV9,TGTGCCAGCAGCGCCGCCGCAGGAGGGACAGGGCAGTACTTC,CASSAAAGGTGQYF
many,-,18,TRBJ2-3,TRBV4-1,TGCGCCAGCAGCCAAGATGGACAGGGTGCGGGAGTCACAGATACGCAGTATTTT,CASSQDGQGAGVTDTQYF
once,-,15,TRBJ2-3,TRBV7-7,TGTGCTAGCAGCTTAGGAGCGGCTCCCACAGATACGCAGTATTTT,CASSLGAAPTDTQYF